This passage covers 27 T cell receptor beta chains from one sample sequenced in a study of metastatic and nonmetastatic thyroid tumors. All patients were untreated before thyroid surgery. MiXCR re-clonotyped the PCR reads for TCRdb. Among 30,000 to 40,000 clones listed, around a fifth were seen once. Sample: blood. The receptors originated from a female donor with papillary thyroid cancer or a benign thyroid nodule (not recorded which). Some clones in this sample may be carry-over from other donors' samples.

This clone was found many times. This sequence joins TRBV12-3 or TRBV12-4 and TRBJ2-3, with D perhaps matching TRBD1 (6 bases). CDR3 length: 18 residues. The V end was cut by 3 bases, the J end by 1 base, with 20 bases between. This CDR3 is CASSFRTQTGWGTDTQYF. Written as DNA, the CDR3 is TGTGCCAGCAGTTTCCGGACCCAAACAGGGTGGGGCACAGATACGCAGTATTTT.

This clone came up many times. This sample includes further DNA sequences coding for the same CDR3. The V call is TRBV30, the J call TRBJ2-1, with D unresolved. Germline V gene lookup returns CDR1 GTSNPN and CDR2 SVGIG (reference sequence). V was shortened by 3 bases and J by 10 bases, with 13 bases between the two germline ends. This CDR3 has 12 residues. The CDR3 is CAWSLEVEEQFF. As DNA, the CDR3 is TGTGCCTGGAGCTTAGAGGTCGAAGAGCAGTTCTTC.

The rearrangement uses TRBV30 and TRBJ2-7; a possible D gene is TRBD2 (5 bases). CDR1 and CDR2 (germline): GTSNPN, SVGIG (reference sequence). The CDR3 has 13 residues. Trimming removed 6 bases at V and 4 bases at J, with 16 bases between. CDR3 nucleotide sequence: TGTGCCTGTATACGCGGGCCTGGTTACGAGCAGTACTTC. Its translation is CACIRGPGYEQYF.

Concerning this clone: Germline is not matched at one junction end, which may reflect a read error. This chain connects TRBV9 to TRBJ2-7, with D possibly matching TRBD2 (5 bases). The CDR3 has 11 residues. In germline, CDR1 is SGDLS, CDR2 YYNGEE. CDR3 amino acids: CTSSGGSAQYF. CDR3 nucleotides: TGTACCAGCAGCGGCGGTTCGGCCCAGTACTTC.

There are many counts of this clone. The CDR3 bases are TGTGCCTGGAGTGATAAGCTGATGAACACTGAAGCTTTCTTT. The encoded protein is CAWSDKLMNTEAFF. The V gene is TRBV30, the J gene TRBJ1-1; D gene unclear. This CDR3 comprises 14 residues. The V end lost 1 base, the J end lost 0 bases, and 9 bases lay between the germline ends. In germline, CDR1 is GTSNPN, CDR2 SVGIG (reference sequence).

As for this clone: A read error may produce the germline difference seen at one junction end. The rearrangement links TRBV4-2 to TRBJ2-7, with 7 bases aligning to TRBD2. Germline lookup yields CDR1 LGHNA and CDR2 YNFKEQ. The CDR3 is 16 residues long. The CDR3 spells CAGSYDQVLASYEQYF. The CDR3 nucleotides are TGTGCCGGCAGCTACGACCAGGTACTAGCGAGCTACGAGCAGTACTTC.

Ten or more counts support this clone. This chain joins TRBV11-1 and TRBJ2-7; D may correspond to TRBD1 or TRBD2 (5 bases each). Germline CDR1 reads SGHAT; CDR2 reads FQDESV (reference sequence). V dropped 6 bases and J dropped 0 bases, with 15 bases sitting between them. The CDR3 extends over 15 amino acids. This CDR3 reads CASRGREGSSYEQYF. The CDR3 coding sequence is TGTGCCAGCAGGGGGCGAGAGGGAAGCTCCTACGAGCAGTACTTC.

The chain joins TRBV20-1 to TRBJ1-1; a possible D gene is TRBD1 (5 bases). Germline loops: CDR1 DFQATT, CDR2 SNEGSKA (reference sequence). Trimming took 3 bases from V and 2 from J, leaving 13 bases between them. CDR3 size: 14 residues. The CDR3: CSARDSWGNTEAFF. CDR3 coding DNA: TGCAGTGCTAGGGATTCCTGGGGCAACACTGAAGCTTTCTTT.

This clone appeared many times. The rearrangement uses TRBV28 and TRBJ2-1, with TRBD2 matching over 7 bases. Germline assignment: CDR1 MDHEN and CDR2 SYDVKM. V dropped 8 bases and J dropped 7; count of bases not matched to a gene: 14. The CDR3 is 15 amino acids. The CDR3 coding sequence is TGTGCCAGCGCTTCCTCCCGACTAGCTGAAAATGAGCAGTTCTTC. This sequence encodes CASASSRLAENEQFF. The entire variable domain, with the rest obtained from reference TRBV28 and TRBJ2-1, is as follows: DVKVTQSSRYLVKRTGEKVFLECVQDMDHENMFWYRQDPGLGLRLIYFSYDVKMKEKGDIPEGYSVSREKKERFSLILESASTNQTSMYLCASASSRLAENEQFFGPGTRLTVL.

The chain recombines TRBV20-1 with TRBJ2-7; the D gene is possibly TRBD2 (5 bases). The CDR3 is made up of 18 amino acids. V was cut by 2 bases and J by 5 bases, with 28 bases left in between. The germline gives CDR1 DFQATT, CDR2 SNEGSKA (reference sequence). Here the CDR3 DNA reads TGCAGTGCTAGAAGATGGTGGGCTAGCCGTAGTATCTTCCACGAGCAGTACTTC. Its translation is CSARRWWASRSIFHEQYF.

Ten or more counts support this clone. This chain uses TRBV4-3 with TRBJ2-3; 12 bases map to TRBD2. This CDR3 has 15 amino acids. J gave up 6 bases and V 6 bases, and 7 bases lay outside the gene matches. Germline lookup yields CDR1 LGHNA and CDR2 YSLEER. The CDR3 sequence is CASSTLAGGPDTQYF. CDR3 bases: TGCGCCAGCAGTACTCTAGCGGGAGGGCCGGATACGCAGTATTTT.

The rearrangement uses TRBV12-3 or TRBV12-4 and TRBJ2-7; TRBD1 might be the D (6 bases). V was trimmed by 7 bases and J by 6 bases, leaving 13 bases between them. The CDR3 length is 12 residues. The CDR3 sequence: CASIRQASEQYF. CDR3 in DNA: TGTGCCAGCATCCGACAGGCTAGCGAGCAGTACTTC.

The CDR3 protein is CASNLIMSTEAFF. The CDR3 DNA reads as TGTGCCAGCAATCTGATAATGAGCACCGAAGCTTTCTTT. The V gene is TRBV2, the J gene TRBJ1-1; D ambiguous. CDR1 and CDR2 (germline): SNHLY, FYNNEI. The CDR3 covers 13 residues. Trimming shortened V by 7 bases and J by 8 bases, and 17 bases separated the two germline ends.

This clone occurred many times. The V and J genes are TRBV6-1 and TRBJ1-6; the D is unclear. This CDR3 contains 14 residues. In germline, CDR1 is MNHNS, CDR2 SASEGT. The V end was cut by 6 bases, the J end by 2 bases, with 8 bases between. CDR3 residues: CASRAGPYNSPLHF. The CDR3 nucleotides are TGTGCCAGCAGGGCCGGGCCCTATAATTCACCCCTCCACTTT.

Remarks on this clone: Compared with germline, one end of the junction differs, possibly owing to a read error. This chain connects TRBV20-1 to TRBJ2-3; 8 nucleotides agree with TRBD1. This CDR3 contains 15 residues. CDR1 and CDR2 (germline): DFQATT, SNEGSKA (reference sequence). CDR3 nucleotides: TGCAGTGCGCATCAGGGGGCTGGTGGGTTAAGGGCGCATTATTTT. This translates into CSAHQGAGGLRAHYF.

This clone was recorded a few times. Just one base apart from a much larger clone, this may be a read error. The chain couples TRBV19 to TRBJ2-3; D unclear. V lost 8 bases and J lost 0, with 18 bases in between. CDR3 size: 16 residues. The germline V gene encodes CDR1 LNHDA and CDR2 SQIVND (reference sequence). In DNA, the CDR3 is TGTGCCAGTGCCCCGGGTAGTTGGTGTAGCACAGATACGCAGTATTTT. It yields the protein CASAPGSWCSTDTQYF.

This clone appeared many times. This rearrangement joins TRBV29-1 to TRBJ2-5; no definite D call. Germline values: CDR1 SQVTM, CDR2 ANQGSEA. Trimming removed 3 bases from V and 3 bases from J, with 8 bases in between. The CDR3 loop spans 12 amino acids. Here the CDR3 reads CSVDRWEETQYF. The DNA for the CDR3 is TGCAGCGTTGACAGGTGGGAAGAGACCCAGTACTTC.

This clone was seen only a few times. CDR3 nucleotide sequence: TGTGCCATTAGTGCCCCGGGGGACACTGAAGCTTTCTTT. This codes for CAISAPGDTEAFF. The J gene is TRBJ1-1, the V gene TRBV6-1; TRBD1 might be the D (5 bases). The V end was cut by 10 bases, the J end by 3 bases, with 15 bases between. The CDR3 has 13 residues. Germline V gene sequence: CDR1 MNHNS, CDR2 SASEGT.

This clone was detected only a few times. This clone may be a read error of a much larger clone one base away. The V call is TRBV27, the J call TRBJ2-1; unclear D gene. Per germline, CDR1 MNHEY and CDR2 SMNVEV (reference sequence). The CDR3 sequence is 14 residues long. Trimming cost V 6 bases and J 8 bases, with 17 bases left between them. The CDR3 here is CASRSAAGWHEQFF. In nucleotides, the CDR3 is TGTGCCAGCAGGTCGGCGGCCGGTTGGCATGAGCAGTTCTTC.

Concerning this clone itself: Other DNA sequences in this specimen translate into the identical CDR3. V and J are TRBV28 and TRBJ2-7; D tentatively reads TRBD1 or TRBD2 (5 bases each). Trimming stripped 4 bases from V and 6 bases from J, with 19 bases between. Looked up from germline, CDR1 is MDHEN and CDR2 is SYDVKM. This CDR3 region has 15 residues. The DNA for the CDR3 is TGTGCCAGCAGTTCACCATCCGGGGCCCGAGGCGAGCAGTACTTC. This codes for CASSSPSGARGEQYF.

This clone was counted many times. The chain is built from TRBV6-1 and TRBJ2-1, with 10 bases lining up with TRBD2. The CDR3 length is 13 residues. V lost 8 bases to trimming and J lost 7 bases; unmatched junction nucleotides: 5. Germline V CDR1 and CDR2: MNHNS, SASEGT. The CDR3 DNA is TGTGCCAGCGCTAGCGGGAGTGGGAATGAGCAGTTCTTC. Translating it yields CASASGSGNEQFF.

This clone was recorded a few times. V usage is TRBV6-1 and J usage is TRBJ2-1; TRBD2 matches at 11 bases. J was trimmed by 9 bases and V by 6 bases; bases with no gene match: 10. The CDR3 covers 15 residues. Germline V CDR1 and CDR2: MNHNS, SASEGT. The CDR3 region has the DNA TGTGCCAGCAGCGCTGGTACTAGCGGGAGCAGTGAGCAGTTCTTC. Protein: CASSAGTSGSSEQFF.

By its share, this clone is medium-sized. CDR3: CASSPRPKAGSPLHF. CDR3 sequence (DNA): TGTGCCAGTAGTCCCAGACCTAAGGCGGGTTCACCCCTCCACTTT. The chain recombines TRBV19 with TRBJ1-6; D call uncertain. This CDR3 contains 15 residues. CDR1 LNHDA and CDR2 SQIVND come from the germline V gene (reference sequence). V lost 5 bases and J 9 bases, leaving 17 bases between the germline ends.

The chain employs TRBV3-1 and TRBJ1-2; the D is unclear. V gave up 9 bases and J gave up 7 bases, with 15 bases separating them. Germline-derived CDR1 and CDR2 are LGHDT and YNNKEL (reference sequence). There are 12 residues in the CDR3. The CDR3: CASSEGRCGYTF. The CDR3 coding sequence is TGTGCCAGTAGCGAAGGTAGGTGTGGCTACACCTTC.

This clone was seen repeatedly, ten times or more. V gene TRBV25-1 combines with J gene TRBJ2-1; 10 bases agree with TRBD1. The CDR3 consists of 15 residues. The trim removed 5 bases at V and 4 bases at J, leaving 5 bases unmatched. Per germline, CDR1 MGHDK and CDR2 SYGVNS. CDR3 residues: CASSPDRGPYNEQFF. CDR3 DNA: TGTGCCAGCAGTCCCGACAGGGGGCCTTACAATGAGCAGTTCTTC.

There are a few counts of this clone. The chain joins TRBV6-1 to TRBJ2-6; 10 nucleotides match TRBD2. Unmatched junction bases numbered 5, after V lost 4 bases and J lost 2 bases. Germline V lookup: CDR1 MNHNS, CDR2 SASEGT. CDR3 length: 17 amino acids. This CDR3 reads CASSVGLAGAGANVLTF. The CDR3 DNA reads as TGTGCCAGCAGTGTCGGGCTAGCGGGAGCTGGGGCCAACGTCCTGACTTTC.

As to this clone: At one boundary the junction diverges from the germline segment, which might be a read error. The chain carries TRBV30 and TRBJ1-3; D is undetermined. Germline V gene lookup returns CDR1 GTSNPN and CDR2 SVGIG (reference sequence). The CDR3 is made up of 15 amino acids. The CDR3, as DNA: TGTGCCTGGAGTCATGGAGGGATCTCTGGAAACAACATATATTTT. Translation gives CAWSHGGISGNNIYF.